The clone carrying this T cell receptor (beta chain) was seen a handful of times. This entry comes from a study of blood T cell repertoires in COVID-19. The ends lost 3 bases at V and 5 bases at J; junction bases unmatched: 3. The CDR3 spans 13 residues. The germline gives CDR1 KGHSH, CDR2 LQKENI. Only in-frame clones appear in the TCRdb table, and some are missing; sequencing was by immunoSEQ multiplex PCR. In the table there are fewer than 350,000 clones, roughly 90% of which are singletons. The sample comprised peripheral blood. This sequence was found in a man aged 18 to 30 with active or convalescent COVID-19. This chain uses TRBV18 with TRBJ1-2; 7 bases agree with TRBD1. DNA of the CDR3: TGTGCCAGCTCACCCGGACAGGAGTATGGCTACACCTTC. Its translation: CASSPGQEYGYTF. The full variable domain, with the rest looked up from reference TRBV18 and TRBJ1-2, is NAGVMQNPRHLVRRRGQEARLRCSPMKGHSHVYWYRQLPEEGLKFMVYLQKENIIDESGMPKERFSAEFPKEGPSILRIQQVVRGDSAAYFCASSPGQEYGYTFGSGTRLTVV.